Below are 8 T cell receptor beta chains sequenced from a single sample in a study of cytomegalovirus exposure and HLA in healthy donors. Researchers ran the PCR with 60 Vbeta and 13 Jbeta primers. Assay: immunoSEQ multiplex PCR; the TCRdb copy retains only in-frame clones and omits some. This table has 200,000 to 250,000 clones, roughly 80% appearing once. Sequencing was carried out using PBMCs. The receptors derive from a man under 40 in good health and CMV-seronegative.

The rearrangement links TRBV6-5 to TRBJ2-2; no definite D call. V was clipped by 4 bases and J by 2 bases, with 5 bases between them. The germline V gene has CDR1 MNHEY and CDR2 SVGAGI. The CDR3 totals 13 residues. The CDR3 region has the DNA TGTGCCAGCAGTTCCCCAAACACCGGGGAGCTGTTTTTT. This translates into CASSSPNTGELFF.

This chain connects TRBV27 to TRBJ1-6, with a possible D match to TRBD1 (5 bases). This CDR3 has 15 residues. Germline CDR1 and CDR2: MNHEY and SMNVEV (reference sequence). V was clipped by 7 bases and J by 7 bases, with 17 bases between them. Written as DNA, the CDR3 is TGTGCCAGCACCACAGCATCAGGGTCAAATTCACCCCTCCACTTT. It specifies CASTTASGSNSPLHF.

This chain joins TRBV2 and TRBJ2-7, with a possible D match to TRBD1 (5 bases). Trimming took 0 bases from V and 5 from J, leaving 14 bases between them. CDR1 and CDR2 (germline): SNHLY, FYNNEI. This CDR3 is built from 15 residues. CDR3 coding DNA: TGTGCCAGCAGTGAAGCGCTTGAGGCAGGGAACGAGCAGTACTTC. Its protein is CASSEALEAGNEQYF.

This clone turned up a few times. This sequence joins TRBV7-9 and TRBJ2-5, with D possibly being TRBD2 (6 bases). This CDR3 contains 13 residues. Germline V gene lookup returns CDR1 SEHNR and CDR2 FQNEAQ (reference sequence). Between the trimmed V and J ends, which lost 4 bases and 4 bases, there was a span of 10 bases. This chain's CDR3 is CASSSRGPETQYF. CDR3 DNA sequence: TGTGCCAGCAGCTCGCGGGGTCCAGAGACCCAGTACTTC.

The rearrangement links TRBV7-9 to TRBJ1-1, with TRBD1 identical over 7 bases. The CDR3 has 16 amino acids. Per the germline V gene, CDR1 is SEHNR and CDR2 is FQNEAQ (reference sequence). V lost 2 bases, J lost 3 bases, and 9 bases stayed unmatched. The CDR3 DNA sequence: TGTGCCAGCAGCTTATCCCCCCCCAGGGGGTACACTGAAGCTTTCTTT. Translated, it gives CASSLSPPRGYTEAFF.

This chain connects TRBV29-1 to TRBJ2-2; TRBD2 matches at 9 bases. From germline, CDR1 is SQVTM and CDR2 ANQGSEA. The CDR3 spans 16 residues. Losses at the gene ends were 3 bases for V and 2 bases for J; bases not matched to a gene: 7. The CDR3 region is CSVDGSGGPNTGELFF. The CDR3 DNA reads TGCAGCGTTGACGGTAGCGGGGGCCCAAACACCGGGGAGCTGTTTTTT.

The rearrangement links TRBV7-9 to TRBJ1-3; 7 nucleotides agree with TRBD1. The CDR3 runs to 16 residues. V shed 2 bases and J 4 bases; nucleotides not matched to a gene: 8. Germline V CDR1 and CDR2: SEHNR, FQNEAQ (reference sequence). The CDR3 loop is CASSLWKTGLGNTIYF. The CDR3 coding sequence is TGTGCCAGCAGCTTATGGAAGACAGGGTTGGGAAACACCATATATTTT. Combining the CDR3 with reference TRBV7-9 and TRBJ1-3 gives the whole variable domain DTGVSQNPRHKITKRGQNVTFRCDPISEHNRLYWYRQTLGQGPEFLTYFQNEAQLEKSRLLSDRFSAERPKGSFSTLEIQRTEQGDSAMYLCASSLWKTGLGNTIYFGEGSWLTVV.

The chain uses TRBV4-1 and TRBJ1-6; 7 bases map to TRBD1. The CDR3 totals 18 residues. CDR1 and CDR2 (germline): MGHRA, YSYEKL. V gave up 2 bases and J gave up 7 bases; unmatched junction bases: 14. The CDR3 sequence: CASSQKTGTLGPNSPLHF. As DNA, the CDR3 is TGCGCCAGCAGCCAAAAGACAGGGACCCTCGGCCCCAATTCACCCCTCCACTTT.